This passage covers 5 T cell receptor beta chains from one sample sequenced in a study of blood T cell repertoires in COVID-19. Repertoires were generated with immunoSEQ multiplex PCR, while TCRdb's copy carries only in-frame clones and drops some. The repertoire has approximately 190,000 clones, roughly 80% of them found once; the top ten carry around 15%. Specimen: peripheral blood. The receptors originated from a man aged 25-45 years with active or convalescent COVID-19.

This clone has a handful of counts. This CDR3 reads CASSLGLGAKYF. The CDR3 nucleotides read TGTGCCAGCAGCTTAGGGTTGGGGGCTAAGTACTTC. V is TRBV7-2 and J is TRBJ2-5; a weak D match, TRBD1 (6 bases). The CDR3 covers 12 residues. The V gene lost 1 base and the J gene lost 12 bases, with 12 bases spanning the gap. Germline V CDR1 and CDR2: SGHTA, FQGNSA.

The chain uses TRBV2 and TRBJ2-4; perhaps TRBD2 as D (7 bases). Germline CDR1 is SNHLY and CDR2 is FYNNEI. CDR3 length: 16 amino acids. V lost 7 bases to trimming and J lost 0 bases, with 16 bases between them. DNA of the CDR3: TGTGCCAGCACCCCCCGGGGGGCCATAGCCAAAAACATTCAGTACTTC. This sequence encodes CASTPRGAIAKNIQYF.

The chain has TRBV5-5 and TRBJ1-5; D not certain. CDR3 length: 16 residues. Germline lookup yields CDR1 SGHKS and CDR2 YYEKEE (reference sequence). V shed 0 bases and J shed 0 bases, with 10 bases lying between them. CDR3 amino acids: CASSLAGEYSNQPQHF. The CDR3, as DNA: TGTGCCAGCAGCTTGGCTGGAGAGTATAGCAATCAGCCCCAGCATTTT.

J is TRBJ2-4 and V is TRBV7-9; the D gene is possibly TRBD1 (6 bases). V lost 1 base and J lost 4, with 11 bases in between. The CDR3 has 15 amino acids. The V gene's germline CDR1 is SEHNR and CDR2 FQNEAQ (reference sequence). CDR3 region: CASSLVRTEKNIQYF. CDR3 DNA sequence: TGTGCCAGCAGCTTAGTCCGGACAGAAAAAAACATTCAGTACTTC.

The rearrangement joins TRBV9 to TRBJ2-3; 8 nucleotides line up with TRBD2. This CDR3 spans 17 amino acids. Germline CDR1 SGDLS, CDR2 YYNGEE. Trimming at V came to 0 bases and at J to 2 bases, leaving 8 bases not matched to a gene. The CDR3 sequence: CASSVAGIAGLTDTQYF. CDR3 nucleotides: TGTGCCAGCAGCGTAGCAGGAATAGCGGGGCTCACAGATACGCAGTATTTT.